The source of this T cell receptor (beta chain) is a study of T-cell memory formation after mild COVID-19. Background on the study: For the most part, TCR clusters were specific to one donor. Study-level points and caveats: Second-wave clones that peaked on day 37 lacked confirmed SARS-CoV-2 specificity. Memory sampled before infection contained some responding clones, suggesting cross-reactive memory joined. CD4+ contracting clones lay mainly in CM and EM, CD8+ ones in EMRA.

A note on this clonotype: What it binds is not known.

TCRdb re-called the 5' RACE reads with MiXCR, one entry per CDR3 protein. The table has 90,000 to 120,000 distinct CDR3 sequences, roughly an eighth seen once. Source material: PBMCs or a T cell subset sorted from them (not recorded which). The receptor comes from a man aged 18 to 29 who had mild COVID-19 (a few samples of this study predate the infection). Cell type and time point are not known.

The CDR3 reads CASSWAANANTGELFF. The CDR3 DNA follows: TGTGCCAGCAGCTGGGCCGCCAACGCGAACACCGGGGAGCTGTTTTTT. The V call is TRBV7-8, the J call TRBJ2-2; D not resolved. CDR3 length equals 16 residues. Germline CDR1 SGHVS, CDR2 FQNEAQ. V was shortened by 4 bases and J by 0 bases, with 12 bases between the two germline ends.